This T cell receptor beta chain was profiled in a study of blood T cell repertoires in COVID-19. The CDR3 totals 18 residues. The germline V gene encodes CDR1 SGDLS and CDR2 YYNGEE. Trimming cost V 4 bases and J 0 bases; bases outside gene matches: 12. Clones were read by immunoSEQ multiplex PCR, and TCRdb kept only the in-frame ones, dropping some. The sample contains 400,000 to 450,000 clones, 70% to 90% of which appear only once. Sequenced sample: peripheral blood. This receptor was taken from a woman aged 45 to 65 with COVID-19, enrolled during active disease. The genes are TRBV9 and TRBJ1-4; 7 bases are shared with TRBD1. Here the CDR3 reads CASSSQGSGQTTNEKLFF. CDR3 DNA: TGTGCCAGCAGCTCACAGGGTTCGGGACAGACAACTAATGAAAAACTGTTTTTT.